The 27 T cell receptor beta chains given below trace back to one sample, sequenced in a study of beta chain features in type 1 diabetes (dated by TCRdb to the late 2010s). To prepare the library, the immunoSEQ multiplex PCR assay was applied. The entire isolated RNA was reverse transcribed using the High Capacity cDNA Reverse Transcription Kit, and thus expressed TCRB transcripts were sequenced. In its TCRdb copy, this immuneACCESS table keeps in-frame sequences only and misses some clones. Where compared with another copy, unresolved V genes explain less than half of these, and the others have no known cause. Across this sample there are 150,000 or so clones, with roughly a tenth seen only once. The ten most abundant clones make up 0.68% of the sample. Sequenced input: central memory CD4+ T cells from blood. These receptors were taken from a man younger than 30 in good health.

V gene TRBV4-3 combines with J gene TRBJ1-5; TRBD1 agrees at 7 bases. Losses at the gene ends were 0 bases for V and 8 bases for J; bases not matched to a gene: 7. Germline lookup yields CDR1 LGHNA and CDR2 YSLEER. The CDR3 totals 15 residues. The CDR3 region has the DNA TGCGCCAGCAGCCAAGAGCTCGCAGGGGGGAAGCCCCAGCATTTT. This gives the protein CASSQELAGGKPQHF.

The V call is TRBV2, the J call TRBJ2-1; TRBD1 aligns across 7 bases. V was clipped by 7 bases and J by 6 bases; unmatched bases: 9. The CDR3 covers 14 residues. The V gene's germline CDR1 is SNHLY and CDR2 FYNNEI. CDR3 protein: CASTRERQGNEQFF. The CDR3 DNA sequence: TGTGCCAGCACGCGAGAGAGACAGGGCAATGAGCAGTTCTTC.

The sample holds many counts of this clone. J is TRBJ1-2 and V is TRBV18, with a tentative D call TRBD1 (6 bases). This CDR3 comprises 13 residues. Trimming took 0 bases from V and 4 from J, leaving 6 bases between them. CDR1 and CDR2 (germline): KGHSH, LQKENI. The CDR3 bases are TGTGCCAGCTCACCACCGGACAGCTATGGCTACACCTTC. It translates to CASSPPDSYGYTF.

This clone was counted between two and nine times. V gene TRBV11-2 combines with J gene TRBJ2-7; the match to TRBD1 covers 8 bases. The V and J ends lost 5 bases and 3 bases, in that order; junction bases with no gene match: 3. The CDR3 is made up of 13 amino acids. Germline V gene sequence: CDR1 SGHAT, CDR2 FQNNGV. Written as DNA, the CDR3 is TGTGCCAGCAGCCAGGACAGGGACTACGAGCAGTACTTC. Its translation: CASSQDRDYEQYF.

Comments on this clone: In the same sample, other DNA sequences code for this CDR3. This chain links TRBV9 with TRBJ2-1; 8 bases line up with TRBD1. After removal of 3 bases from V and 4 bases from J, the junction contained 6 bases not matched to a gene. Germline V gene data show CDR1 as SGDLS and CDR2 as YYNGEE. The CDR3 runs 15 residues. CDR3 coding DNA: TGTGCCAGCAGCGCCCAGGGGGCCACATACAATGAGCAGTTCTTC. This translates into CASSAQGATYNEQFF.

A note on this clone: The same CDR3 also results from other DNA sequences found in this sample. V gene TRBV18 combines with J gene TRBJ2-7, with 8 positions matching TRBD1. The V gene's germline CDR1 is KGHSH and CDR2 LQKENI. V dropped 3 bases and J dropped 1; count of bases not matched to a gene: 2. The CDR3 extends over 14 amino acids. The CDR3 DNA follows: TGTGCCAGCTCACCCGGGACAGGATCCTACGAGCAGTACTTC. It is translated as CASSPGTGSYEQYF.

This clone was seen more than once but under ten times. This rearrangement joins TRBV7-2 to TRBJ2-1; 7 bases match TRBD2. Germline trimming cut 5 bases from V and 7 bases from J; bases unmatched to any gene: 8. Per germline, CDR1 SGHTA and CDR2 FQGNSA. The CDR3 is 14 residues long. CDR3: CASSPTSVLNEQFF. CDR3 DNA sequence: TGTGCCAGCAGCCCCACTAGCGTACTAAATGAGCAGTTCTTC.

This clone was observed a few times. The rearrangement uses TRBV30 and TRBJ1-5; 9 nucleotides align to TRBD1. The J segment lost 6 bases and the V segment lost 2 bases, leaving 5 bases of the junction unmatched. This CDR3 is built from 14 residues. Per germline, CDR1 GTSNPN and CDR2 SVGIG (reference sequence). This CDR3 is CAWSSTGGGQPQHF. The CDR3 DNA is TGTGCCTGGAGTTCAACAGGGGGCGGTCAGCCCCAGCATTTT.

This clone was counted between two and nine times. The chain couples TRBV7-2 to TRBJ2-5, with 14 nucleotides matching TRBD2. The J call may not be correct, given that the DNA end is closer to TRBJ2-7. The CDR3 is 16 amino acids. CDR1 and CDR2 from the germline V gene are SGHTA and FQGNSA. The CDR3 here is CASSLGLAGGGYEQYF. In DNA form, the CDR3 reads TGTGCCAGCAGCCTTGGACTAGCGGGGGGCGGCTACGAGCAGTACTTC.

The chain uses TRBV7-2 and TRBJ2-5; 8 nucleotides align to TRBD2. This CDR3 is 15 amino acids long. Germline V gene lookup returns CDR1 SGHTA and CDR2 FQGNSA. V was pared by 2 bases and J by 6 bases, with 8 bases of the junction left unmatched. For the CDR3, the DNA is TGTGCCAGCAGCTTACTCGGGGGGGGCGGGAAGACCCAGTACTTC. The encoded protein is CASSLLGGGGKTQYF.

The CDR3 loop reads CASSLAGQTYTDTQYF. The CDR3 DNA reads TGTGCCAGCAGCTTAGCGGGACAGACATACACAGATACGCAGTATTTT. The rearrangement uses TRBV7-2 and TRBJ2-3, with TRBD1 matching 7 bases. Germline V gene sequence: CDR1 SGHTA, CDR2 FQGNSA. This CDR3 is built from 16 residues. The V gene end was trimmed by 0 bases and the J gene end by 2 bases; junction bases not matched to a gene: 5.

This clone was seen only a few times. The rearrangement joins TRBV29-1 to TRBJ1-3, with unresolved D. The V and J ends lost 4 bases and 0 bases respectively, with 4 bases between them. The CDR3 runs 12 residues. Germline loops: CDR1 SQVTM, CDR2 ANQGSEA. The CDR3 region is CSVGHSGNTIYF. Here the CDR3 DNA reads TGCAGCGTTGGACACTCTGGAAACACCATATATTTT.

There are a few counts of this clone. Germline and junction disagree at one end, which may indicate a read error. The chain uses TRBV6-5 and TRBJ1-4; TRBD1 matches at 8 bases. The CDR3 contains 15 residues. The germline V gene has CDR1 MNHEY and CDR2 SVGAGI. CDR3 region: CASSHSRTGREKLFF. In DNA form, the CDR3 reads TGTGCCAGCAGTCACTCTCGGACAGGGCGGGAAAAACTGTTTTTT.

The chain employs TRBV11-2 and TRBJ2-3; 11 nucleotides match TRBD2. Germline assignment: CDR1 SGHAT and CDR2 FQNNGV. After removal of 7 bases from V and 0 bases from J, the junction contained 15 bases not matched to a gene. The CDR3 runs to 19 residues. The CDR3 DNA reads TGTGCCAGCACCCCGGGACGGCTAGCGGGGGGCCCTAGCACAGATACGCAGTATTTT. Its protein is CASTPGRLAGGPSTDTQYF.

The chain has TRBV28 and TRBJ2-2; perhaps TRBD1 as D (5 bases). Trimming stripped 10 bases from V and 0 bases from J, with 21 bases between. This CDR3 has 17 residues. Germline V lookup: CDR1 MDHEN, CDR2 SYDVKM. The CDR3 bases are TGTGCCACCGACCCGGCGACAGCCCGATCGAACACCGGGGAGCTGTTTTTT. The encoded protein is CATDPATARSNTGELFF.

The chain joins TRBV14 to TRBJ1-1; possible D gene TRBD1, 5 bases. Germline assignment: CDR1 SGHDN and CDR2 FVKESK. The CDR3 totals 15 residues. With 4 bases removed from V and 4 bases from J, the gap between germline ends came to 16 bases. The CDR3 protein is CASSPWTGGGTEAFF. DNA of the CDR3: TGTGCCAGCAGCCCATGGACGGGGGGAGGCACTGAAGCTTTCTTT.

The genes are TRBV2 and TRBJ2-1; TRBD2 aligns across 8 bases. This CDR3 region has 15 residues. Looked up from germline, CDR1 is SNHLY and CDR2 is FYNNEI. V was pared by 6 bases and J by 4 bases, with 8 bases of the junction left unmatched. CDR3 sequence (DNA): TGTGCCAGCAGGGGGGGTAGCGGGGTGTACAATGAGCAGTTCTTC. It encodes CASRGGSGVYNEQFF.

A few counts support this clone. The gene calls are TRBV5-6 and TRBJ2-5; a possible D gene is TRBD2 (6 bases). The assigned J gene may be wrong: the sequence end matches TRBJ2-7 better. This CDR3 has 16 residues. CDR1 is SGHDT and CDR2 is YYEEEE in the germline V gene. In DNA form, the CDR3 reads TGTGCCAGCAGCTTGGCCGGGGGTTGGCGGTTCGACGAGCAGTACTTC. As protein: CASSLAGGWRFDEQYF.

The chain joins TRBV11-3 to TRBJ2-5, with a weak D call TRBD2 (6 bases). Trimming removed 1 base from V and 3 bases from J, with 9 bases in between. The germline V gene encodes CDR1 SGHNT and CDR2 YENEEA. The CDR3 extends over 14 amino acids. In nucleotides, the CDR3 is TGTGCCAGCAGCTTAGGGTCTAGCGAAGAGACCCAGTACTTC. It specifies CASSLGSSEETQYF. The full variable domain, rest sourced from reference TRBV11-3 and TRBJ2-5, is EAGVVQSPRYKIIEKKQPVAFWCNPISGHNTLYWYLQNLGQGPELLIRYENEEAVDDSQLPKDRFSAERLKGVDSTLKIQPAELGDSAVYLCASSLGSSEETQYFGPGTRLLVL.

This clone was counted a few times. CDR3 in DNA: TGTGCCAGCAGCCGCCGGACTAGCGGGGCTTCAGATACGCAGTATTTT. The encoded protein is CASSRRTSGASDTQYF. The rearrangement joins TRBV7-8 to TRBJ2-3, with TRBD2 matching 12 bases. J was trimmed by 4 bases and V by 5 bases; bases with no gene match: 7. The germline V gene has CDR1 SGHVS and CDR2 FQNEAQ. The CDR3 spans 16 residues.

Many counts were recorded for this clone. This sequence joins TRBV19 and TRBJ1-3, with D possibly TRBD1 on 5 matching bases. V shed 11 bases and J shed 0 bases, with 17 bases lying between them. In germline, CDR1 is LNHDA, CDR2 SQIVND (reference sequence). The length of the CDR3 is 15 residues. The CDR3 region is CAGHKGTGSGNTIYF. The CDR3 DNA sequence: TGTGCCGGACACAAGGGTACGGGCTCTGGAAACACCATATATTTT.

In this sample, this clone turned up a few times. The V call is TRBV14, the J call TRBJ1-6; D possibly corresponds to TRBD1 (5 bases). Trimming pared 0 bases from V and 10 bases from J, leaving 10 bases between. CDR1 is SGHDN and CDR2 is FVKESK in the germline V gene. This CDR3 contains 14 residues. CDR3 bases: TGTGCCAGCAGCCAAGATTGGAGGGGATCACCCCTCCACTTT. This translates into CASSQDWRGSPLHF.

This clone turned up a few times. The V gene is TRBV7-2, the J gene TRBJ2-3, with no clear D. Germline lookup yields CDR1 SGHTA and CDR2 FQGNSA. V lost 3 bases to trimming and J lost 5 bases, with 12 bases between them. The CDR3 is 14 amino acids. CDR3 protein: CASSFRPVLDTQYF. The CDR3, as DNA: TGTGCCAGCAGCTTTCGCCCGGTTCTAGATACGCAGTATTTT.

This clone was recorded a few times. This chain connects TRBV7-2 to TRBJ2-5, with 7 nucleotides matching TRBD2. Losses at the gene ends were 1 base for V and 3 bases for J; bases not matched to a gene: 2. Germline V gene lookup returns CDR1 SGHTA and CDR2 FQGNSA. The CDR3 spans 14 residues. In DNA, the CDR3 is TGTGCCAGCAGCTTAGGGGCGGGGGAAGAGACCCAGTACTTC. Its protein is CASSLGAGEETQYF.

The genes are TRBV5-1 and TRBJ2-2; 7 nucleotides match TRBD1. The CDR3 totals 15 residues. Germline trimming cut 3 bases from V and 0 bases from J; bases unmatched to any gene: 2. Germline loops: CDR1 SGHRS, CDR2 YFSETQ. This CDR3 reads CASSWDSPNTGELFF. The CDR3 DNA reads TGCGCCAGCAGCTGGGACAGTCCGAACACCGGGGAGCTGTTTTTT.

This clone was recorded many times. The chain uses TRBV28 and TRBJ1-6, with D uncertain. The CDR3 is made up of 14 amino acids. CDR1 MDHEN and CDR2 SYDVKM come from the germline V gene. V was pared by 2 bases and J by 9 bases, with 11 bases between. This CDR3 reads CASSLERRTSPLHF. The CDR3 DNA reads as TGTGCCAGCAGTTTAGAGCGGAGGACTTCACCCCTCCACTTT.

The gene calls are TRBV9 and TRBJ1-4; D is possibly TRBD1 (5 bases). The length of the CDR3 is 15 residues. Germline V gene data show CDR1 as SGDLS and CDR2 as YYNGEE. Trimming took off 0 bases at V and 6 bases at J, with 12 bases between the two ends. CDR3 DNA: TGTGCCAGCAGCGTAGCTACGGACATTTATGAAAAACTGTTTTTT. As protein: CASSVATDIYEKLFF.